This entry lists 23 T cell receptor beta chains sequenced from one sample in a study of T-cell memory formation after mild COVID-19. TCRdb re-called the 5' RACE reads with MiXCR, one entry per CDR3 protein. The data show about 200,000 distinct CDR3 sequences, over 7.5% seen once. Sample: PBMCs or a T cell subset sorted from them (not recorded which). The receptors derive from a man in his late teens or twenties who had mild COVID-19 (a few samples of this study predate the infection). Cell type and time point are not known.

The rearrangement links TRBV7-9 to TRBJ1-6; D is unresolved. Trimming left V 0 bases short and J 2 bases short, with 5 bases between. This CDR3 region has 15 residues. Germline-derived CDR1 and CDR2 are SEHNR and FQNEAQ (reference sequence). CDR3: CASSLAETYNSPLHF. CDR3 bases: TGTGCCAGCAGCTTAGCGGAAACCTATAATTCACCCCTCCACTTT.

This clonotype appeared a few times. The gene calls are TRBV7-9 and TRBJ1-6; no firm D call. V was clipped by 1 base and J by 9 bases, with 22 bases between them. In germline, CDR1 is SEHNR, CDR2 FQNEAQ (reference sequence). This CDR3 has 18 amino acids. CDR3 sequence (DNA): TGTGCCAGCAGCTTAGTACACGGTGCTCCCAAGCTGCGTTCACCCCTCCACTTT. Protein product: CASSLVHGAPKLRSPLHF. Full variable domain (missing parts from reference TRBV7-9 and TRBJ1-6): DTGVSQNPRHKITKRGQNVTFRCDPISEHNRLYWYRQTLGQGPEFLTYFQNEAQLEKSRLLSDRFSAERPKGSFSTLEIQRTEQGDSAMYLCASSLVHGAPKLRSPLHFGNGTRLTVT.

The gene calls are TRBV20-1 and TRBJ2-1; D unclear. Germline CDR1 is DFQATT and CDR2 is SNEGSKA (reference sequence). The CDR3 length is 15 residues. V lost 1 base, J lost 9 bases, and 19 bases lay in between. CDR3: CSARVPLSGPSEQFF. For the CDR3, the DNA is TGCAGTGCTAGAGTCCCACTCTCGGGCCCTAGTGAGCAGTTCTTC.

The chain links TRBV6-2 or TRBV6-3 to TRBJ2-7; 7 bases align to TRBD1. The germline gives CDR1 MNHEY, CDR2 SVGEGT. V gave up 6 bases and J gave up 3 bases; unmatched junction bases: 8. The CDR3 runs 14 residues. The CDR3 DNA sequence: TGTGCCAGCAGCCGCGACAGGGTGTTCTACGAGCAGTACTTC. Encoded protein: CASSRDRVFYEQYF.

The J gene is TRBJ2-3, the V gene TRBV4-3; 7 bases agree with TRBD2. V lost 4 bases, J lost 2 bases, and 6 bases stayed unmatched. The germline gives CDR1 LGHNA, CDR2 YSLEER. There are 15 residues in the CDR3. This chain's CDR3 is CASSRRLADTDTQYF. CDR3 bases: TGCGCCAGCAGCCGGAGACTAGCCGACACAGATACGCAGTATTTT.

The rearrangement uses TRBV20-1 and TRBJ1-1, with TRBD1 matching 10 bases. Germline loops: CDR1 DFQATT, CDR2 SNEGSKA (reference sequence). The ends lost 6 bases at V and 5 bases at J; junction bases unmatched: 6. CDR3 size: 13 residues. CDR3 DNA: TGCAGTGCCCTCTGGACAGGGGGAACTGAAGCTTTCTTT. Translated, it gives CSALWTGGTEAFF.

Ten or more counts support this clonotype. The chain links TRBV7-6 to TRBJ2-5; D gene unclear. The CDR3 contains 13 residues. Trimming removed 0 bases from V and 2 bases from J, with 4 bases in between. In germline, CDR1 is SGHVS, CDR2 FNYEAQ. The CDR3 reads CASSLAAQETQYF. In DNA, the CDR3 is TGTGCCAGCAGCTTAGCCGCACAAGAGACCCAGTACTTC.

This clonotype was counted a few times. The CDR3 coding sequence is TGTGCCAGCAGACTAGCTAGGTACAATGAGCAGTTCTTC. Protein: CASRLARYNEQFF. This rearrangement joins TRBV7-2 to TRBJ2-1, with TRBD2 as a possible D gene (6 bases). V was trimmed by 6 bases and J by 4 bases, leaving 10 bases between them. Germline CDR1 SGHTA, CDR2 FQGNSA. This CDR3 has 13 amino acids.

The chain links TRBV27 to TRBJ2-1; D is ambiguous. This CDR3 has 14 amino acids. V was shortened by 5 bases and J by 7 bases, with 15 bases between the two germline ends. The germline V gene encodes CDR1 MNHEY and CDR2 SMNVEV (reference sequence). CDR3 in DNA: TGTGCCAGCAGTCTACGGGCCTCGGGTAATGAGCAGTTCTTC. Its translation: CASSLRASGNEQFF.

This clonotype was found many times. This rearrangement joins TRBV4-2 to TRBJ2-3; perhaps TRBD2 as D (6 bases). This CDR3 is 15 amino acids long. The V gene's germline CDR1 is LGHNA and CDR2 YNFKEQ. V gave up 4 bases and J gave up 2 bases, with 13 bases separating them. The CDR3 is CASSPGAGTTDTQYF. The CDR3 DNA sequence: TGTGCCAGCAGCCCCGGGGCGGGGACCACAGATACGCAGTATTTT.

This clonotype was picked up a small number of times. This chain connects TRBV12-3 or TRBV12-4 to TRBJ2-5, with 8 bases lining up with TRBD2. CDR3 length: 15 amino acids. V shed 6 bases, J shed 5 bases, and the junction held 11 bases outside the gene matches. The CDR3 DNA follows: TGTGCCAGCAGCCTCCCTTGGGAGCGGGGGGAGACCCAGTACTTC. Residues: CASSLPWERGETQYF.

This clonotype was seen a few times. This rearrangement joins TRBV15 to TRBJ2-1; 7 bases are a match to TRBD2. Germline V gives CDR1 LNHNV, CDR2 YYDKDF (reference sequence). The CDR3 loop spans 15 amino acids. V shed 1 base and J 5 bases; nucleotides not matched to a gene: 5. In DNA form, the CDR3 reads TGTGCCACCAGCAGAGTCAGTGGGGGGGACAATGAGCAGTTCTTC. This encodes CATSRVSGGDNEQFF.

The V call is TRBV7-2, the J call TRBJ2-7; perhaps TRBD2 as D (6 bases). This CDR3 is built from 14 residues. Trimming left V 5 bases short and J 5 bases short, with 16 bases between. The germline gives CDR1 SGHTA, CDR2 FQGNSA. The CDR3 DNA sequence: TGTGCCAGCAGCGTAGGGAGCGGGTTAGACGAGCAGTACTTC. Encoded protein: CASSVGSGLDEQYF.

This clonotype was detected many times. The chain is built from TRBV27 and TRBJ1-2; tentative D call: TRBD1 (6 bases). V was shortened by 5 bases and J by 2 bases, with 12 bases between the two germline ends. CDR1 and CDR2 from the germline V gene are MNHEY and SMNVEV (reference sequence). This CDR3 is built from 14 residues. CDR3 in amino acids: CASSPRQENYGYTF. The CDR3 DNA follows: TGTGCCAGCAGTCCCAGACAGGAGAACTATGGCTACACCTTC.

This rearrangement joins TRBV6-1 to TRBJ2-1; D assignment may be TRBD1 or TRBD2 (5 bases each). This CDR3 has 13 residues. CDR1 is MNHNS and CDR2 is SASEGT in the germline V gene. Deletions cut 7 bases from V and 6 bases from J, with 13 bases between. The CDR3 loop is CASTPGQGNEQFF. The CDR3 DNA is TGTGCCAGCACCCCGGGGCAGGGCAATGAGCAGTTCTTC.

V usage is TRBV7-2 and J usage is TRBJ1-1; D is possibly TRBD1 (5 bases). The V gene lost 4 bases and the J gene lost 0 bases, with 21 bases spanning the gap. Germline V lookup: CDR1 SGHTA, CDR2 FQGNSA. CDR3 length: 18 amino acids. Here the CDR3 reads CASSWAGLLKPLNTEAFF. The CDR3 DNA reads as TGTGCCAGCAGCTGGGCAGGGTTGCTCAAACCTTTGAACACTGAAGCTTTCTTT.

This clonotype has a count of ten or more. The CDR3: CASSLGRGPANEQFF. DNA of the CDR3: TGTGCCAGCAGCTTGGGGAGGGGTCCGGCCAATGAGCAGTTCTTC. The chain has TRBV11-2 and TRBJ2-1, with 7 bases aligning to TRBD2. This CDR3 is 15 amino acids long. Losses at the gene ends were 3 bases for V and 6 bases for J; bases not matched to a gene: 8. Per the germline V gene, CDR1 is SGHAT and CDR2 is FQNNGV. The variable domain in full, with the rest retrieved from reference TRBV11-2 and TRBJ2-1, is EAGVAQSPRYKIIEKRQSVAFWCNPISGHATLYWYQQILGQGPKLLIQFQNNGVVDDSQLPKDRFSAERLKGVDSTLKIQPAKLEDSAVYLCASSLGRGPANEQFFGPGTRLTVL.

This clonotype has a handful of counts. Mismatch with germline at one junction end may stem from a read error. The chain couples TRBV5-4 to TRBJ2-1; 10 nucleotides line up with TRBD2. This CDR3 has 12 amino acids. CDR1 is SGHNT, CDR2 YYREEE, per germline (reference sequence). CDR3: CASSPTSGSVIF. CDR3 DNA: TGTGCCAGCAGCCCGACTAGCGGGTCCGTGATCTTC.

This clonotype was seen a handful of times. This rearrangement joins TRBV9 to TRBJ2-5; a weak D match, TRBD2 (6 bases). Trimming stripped 0 bases from V and 7 bases from J, with 16 bases between. The CDR3 runs to 15 residues. Germline CDR1 and CDR2: SGDLS and YYNGEE. DNA of the CDR3: TGTGCCAGCAGCGTAGGACGGGGGTCCAGGACGACCCAGTACTTC. Protein sequence: CASSVGRGSRTTQYF. The variable domain in full, with the rest retrieved from reference TRBV9 and TRBJ2-5, is DSGVTQTPKHLITATGQRVTLRCSPRSGDLSVYWYQQSLDQGLQFLIQYYNGEERAKGNILERFSAQQFPDLHSELNLSSLELGDSALYFCASSVGRGSRTTQYFGPGTRLLVL.

The rearrangement uses TRBV7-2 and TRBJ2-2, with D perhaps assigned TRBD1 or TRBD2 (5 bases each). V lost 4 bases to trimming and J lost 6 bases, with 6 bases between them. Germline CDR1 SGHTA, CDR2 FQGNSA. This CDR3 contains 12 residues. The CDR3 protein is CASSWGPGELFF. CDR3 sequence (DNA): TGTGCCAGCAGCTGGGGACCCGGGGAGCTGTTTTTT.

This clonotype was observed at least ten times. V is TRBV20-1 and J is TRBJ2-2, with TRBD1 as a possible D gene (5 bases). Germline CDR1 reads DFQATT; CDR2 reads SNEGSKA (reference sequence). This CDR3 spans 15 amino acids. The V end was cut by 3 bases, the J end by 5 bases, with 16 bases between. CDR3 residues: CSARVTDLPTGELFF. CDR3 DNA: TGCAGTGCTAGGGTGACAGACCTTCCTACCGGGGAGCTGTTTTTT.

The chain employs TRBV5-1 and TRBJ1-2; the D is unclear. Germline assignment: CDR1 SGHRS and CDR2 YFSETQ. The ends were cut back, 3 bases at V and 0 bases at J, with 12 bases in the middle. This CDR3 spans 15 amino acids. The CDR3 sequence: CASSSFTGPNYGYTF. The CDR3 DNA follows: TGCGCCAGCAGCTCGTTCACCGGGCCTAACTATGGCTACACCTTC. Combining the CDR3 with reference TRBV5-1 and TRBJ1-2 gives the whole variable domain KAGVTQTPRYLIKTRGQQVTLSCSPISGHRSVSWYQQTPGQGLQFLFEYFSETQRNKGNFPGRFSGRQFSNSRSEMNVSTLELGDSALYLCASSSFTGPNYGYTFGSGTRLTVV.

The CDR3 DNA follows: TGCGCCAGCAGCACCGACAGGGGCGCAGGAGAGACCCAGTACTTC. Its translation is CASSTDRGAGETQYF. The rearrangement uses TRBV5-1 and TRBJ2-5, with 8 bases identical to TRBD1. The CDR3 loop spans 15 amino acids. Germline V gene lookup returns CDR1 SGHRS and CDR2 YFSETQ. V was pared by 4 bases and J by 4 bases, with 9 bases of the junction left unmatched.